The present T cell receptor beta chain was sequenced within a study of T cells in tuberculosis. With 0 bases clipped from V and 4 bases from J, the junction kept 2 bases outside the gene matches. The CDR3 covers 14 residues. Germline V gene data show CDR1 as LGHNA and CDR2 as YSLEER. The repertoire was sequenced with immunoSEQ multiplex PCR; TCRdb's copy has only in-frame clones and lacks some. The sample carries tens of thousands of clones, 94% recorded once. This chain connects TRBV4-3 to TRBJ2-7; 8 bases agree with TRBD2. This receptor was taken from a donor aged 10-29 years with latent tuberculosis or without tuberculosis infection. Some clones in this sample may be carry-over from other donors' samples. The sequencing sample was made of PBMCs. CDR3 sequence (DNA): TGCGCCAGCAGCCAAGATTCGGGGGGGTACGAGCAGTACTTC. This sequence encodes CASSQDSGGYEQYF.